This paragraph reports one T cell receptor (beta chain). The authors ran a second PCR of 7 to 11 cycles using a sample-barcoded 5' primer and a J-beta primer mix. TCRdb fed the 5' RACE reads into MiXCR, producing one record per CDR3 protein. The table shows some 1,000,000 distinct CDR3 sequences, with under 30% occurring only once. This sample is drawn from a study of blood T cells in healthy people across ages. Study in general: When template switching was applied, about one barcoded beta molecule was captured per two T cells.

Per the germline V gene, CDR1 is SEHNR and CDR2 is FQNEAQ (reference sequence). The CDR3 runs to 13 residues. Trimming shortened V by 5 bases and J by 4 bases, and 11 bases separated the two germline ends. The data were also submitted as part of a second study, on T cells of mothers and their children. That source notes: It was related mother-child pairs that showed slightly higher overlap than unrelated pairs, without reaching significance.

The V and J genes are TRBV7-9 and TRBJ1-2; D gene uncertain. The receptor's source is a girl aged 2-10 years in good health. Sequenced input: blood. CDR3 bases: TGTGCCAGCAGCCACGGACTACTCTATGGCTACACCTTC. It is translated as CASSHGLLYGYTF.